This entry lists 22 T cell receptor beta chains sequenced from one sample in a study of cytomegalovirus exposure and HLA in healthy donors. PCR involved 60 Vbeta and 13 Jbeta primers. The table came from immunoSEQ multiplex PCR; TCRdb's copy has only in-frame clones and leaves some out. The sample holds more than 150,000 clones, about four fifths seen once. Source material: PBMCs. All receptors derive from a man aged 35 to 55 in good health and CMV-seronegative.

The gene calls are TRBV4-2 and TRBJ2-7; 7 positions match TRBD1. V was clipped by 0 bases and J by 5 bases; unmatched bases: 7. The germline CDR1 and CDR2 sequences are LGHNA and YNFKEQ. The CDR3 sequence is 15 residues long. CDR3 loop: CASSQDLTGQNEQYF. For the CDR3, the DNA is TGTGCCAGCAGCCAAGATCTGACAGGGCAGAACGAGCAGTACTTC.

Notes on this clone: The DNA is left out, because the CDR3 cannot be placed on it with certainty; the CDR3 is given as TCRdb lists it. This chain joins TRBV28 and TRBJ2-7; TRBD1 reflects the table's D call only, with no check against the DNA. A total of 15 residues make up the CDR3, ends included. Germline V gene sequence: CDR1 MDHEN, CDR2 SYDVKM. This CDR3 reads CASSTQGQGVGYGNF.

The CDR3 coding sequence is TGCGCCAGCAGCGGACAGGGAACAGATACGCAGTATTTT. This codes for CASSGQGTDTQYF. The chain has TRBV5-1 and TRBJ2-3; 8 bases line up with TRBD1. The CDR3 extends over 13 amino acids. The V gene end was trimmed by 4 bases and the J gene end by 3 bases; junction bases not matched to a gene: 1. The V gene's germline CDR1 is SGHRS and CDR2 YFSETQ.

This clone is a singleton in its sample. The chain employs TRBV11-2 and TRBJ2-4; D not resolved. This CDR3 has 15 amino acids. Trimming removed 6 bases at V and 0 bases at J, with 12 bases between. The germline V gene has CDR1 SGHAT and CDR2 FQNNGV. CDR3 DNA: TGTGCCAGCAGTCCAATCACTATAGCCAAAAACATTCAGTACTTC. Protein product: CASSPITIAKNIQYF.

This chain uses TRBV5-1 with TRBJ2-5; D is possibly TRBD1 (6 bases). V gave up 1 base and J gave up 1 base, with 8 bases separating them. Looked up from germline, CDR1 is SGHRS and CDR2 is YFSETQ. The CDR3 consists of 14 residues. The CDR3 is CASSLYRAQETQYF. CDR3 nucleotides: TGCGCCAGCAGCTTGTACAGGGCCCAAGAGACCCAGTACTTC.

The chain is built from TRBV5-1 and TRBJ2-3; TRBD2 agrees at 10 bases. Losses at the gene ends were 3 bases for V and 5 bases for J; bases not matched to a gene: 3. Germline CDR1 is SGHRS and CDR2 is YFSETQ. This CDR3 has 14 residues. CDR3 nucleotides: TGCGCCAGCAGCTCGGCTAGCGGGGGAGATACGCAGTATTTT. It specifies CASSSASGGDTQYF.

This clone was seen only a few times. The genes are TRBV5-4 and TRBJ1-2; 8 bases fit TRBD1. V lost 4 bases, J lost 5 bases, and 4 bases stayed unmatched. Per germline, CDR1 SGHNT and CDR2 YYREEE (reference sequence). This CDR3 is 13 amino acids long. The CDR3 DNA sequence: TGTGCCAGCAGCCTGGACAGGGCATATGGCTACACCTTC. It translates to CASSLDRAYGYTF.

This chain connects TRBV19 to TRBJ2-7; weak D call: TRBD2 (5 bases). V was pared by 3 bases and J by 2 bases, with 11 bases between. The CDR3 consists of 14 residues. Germline CDR1 LNHDA, CDR2 SQIVND (reference sequence). The CDR3 sequence is CASSISTRPYEQYF. The CDR3 region has the DNA TGTGCCAGTAGTATCAGCACTAGGCCCTACGAGCAGTACTTC. The complete variable domain, with remaining parts taken from reference TRBV19 and TRBJ2-7, reads DGGITQSPKYLFRKEGQNVTLSCEQNLNHDAMYWYRQDPGQGLRLIYYSQIVNDFQKGDIAEGYSVSREKKESFPLTVTSAQKNPTAFYLCASSISTRPYEQYFGPGTRLTVT.

The chain joins TRBV11-1 to TRBJ2-5, with 13 bases fitting TRBD2. The CDR3 contains 17 residues. The junction had 8 bases not matched to a gene; V was cut back by 5 bases and J by 2 bases. CDR1 is SGHAT, CDR2 FQDESV, per germline (reference sequence). CDR3 residues: CASSQGGLAGRQETQYF. CDR3 in DNA: TGTGCCAGCAGCCAAGGGGGACTAGCGGGGCGTCAAGAGACCCAGTACTTC.

With respect to this clone: An end of the junction differs from the germline gene, which may be a read error. The V and J genes are TRBV7-9 and TRBJ1-1; D may be TRBD1 (6 bases). CDR3 length: 13 residues. Germline V gene lookup returns CDR1 SEHNR and CDR2 FQNEAQ (reference sequence). The CDR3 loop reads CASSLAPDRRAFF. Written as DNA, the CDR3 is TGTGCCAGCAGCCTAGCCCCCGACAGGAGAGCTTTCTTT.

Remarks on this clone: One end of the junction does not line up with germline, which may come from a read error. V gene TRBV5-4 combines with J gene TRBJ2-2, with TRBD1 identical over 9 bases. The germline V gene encodes CDR1 SGHNT and CDR2 YYREEE (reference sequence). CDR3 length: 15 residues. CDR3 coding DNA: TGTGCCAGCAGCTTGCGCACAGGGGGCACCGGGGAGTTGTTTTTT. It specifies CASSLRTGGTGELFF.

This chain joins TRBV28 and TRBJ2-3; 9 bases align to TRBD2. This CDR3 is 13 amino acids long. Unmatched junction bases numbered 3, after V lost 10 bases and J lost 1 base. Looked up from germline, CDR1 is MDHEN and CDR2 is SYDVKM. The CDR3 region is CAIRTSGTDTQYF. CDR3 DNA sequence: TGTGCCATTAGGACTAGCGGCACAGATACGCAGTATTTT. The variable domain in full, completed from reference TRBV28 and TRBJ2-3, reads DVKVTQSSRYLVKRTGEKVFLECVQDMDHENMFWYRQDPGLGLRLIYFSYDVKMKEKGDIPEGYSVSREKKERFSLILESASTNQTSMYLCAIRTSGTDTQYFGPGTRLTVL.

This rearrangement joins TRBV18 to TRBJ2-4; 10 bases fit TRBD2. Germline-derived CDR1 and CDR2 are KGHSH and LQKENI. This CDR3 spans 16 amino acids. The trim removed 6 bases at V and 2 bases at J, leaving 7 bases unmatched. CDR3 coding DNA: TGTGCCAGCTCCCCTAGCGGGGGAGCTTCCAAAAACATTCAGTACTTC. Protein: CASSPSGGASKNIQYF.

The J gene is TRBJ2-7, the V gene TRBV27; TRBD1 might be the D (6 bases). Germline CDR1 MNHEY, CDR2 SMNVEV (reference sequence). The length of the CDR3 is 15 residues. Trimming removed 3 bases at V and 5 bases at J, with 17 bases between. This chain's CDR3 is CASSFDRRPFHEQYF. CDR3 DNA: TGTGCCAGCAGTTTCGACAGGCGCCCCTTCCACGAGCAGTACTTC.

The chain recombines TRBV19 with TRBJ2-7; 8 nucleotides agree with TRBD2. This CDR3 region has 13 residues. The V and J ends lost 5 bases and 7 bases, in that order; junction bases with no gene match: 7. Germline V gene sequence: CDR1 LNHDA, CDR2 SQIVND (reference sequence). For the CDR3, the DNA is TGTGCCAGTAGTCTTAGCGGGACGGGGGAGCAGTACTTC. Encoded protein: CASSLSGTGEQYF.

The chain joins TRBV23-1 to TRBJ2-3; TRBD2 aligns across 7 bases. TRBV23-1 carries the ORF label, with uncertain function. The CDR3 totals 16 residues. V was pared by 0 bases and J by 2 bases, with 5 bases of the junction left unmatched. This chain's CDR3 is CASSQSTRGDTDTQYF. The CDR3, as DNA: TGCGCCAGCAGTCAATCGACACGGGGGGACACAGATACGCAGTATTTT.

The chain links TRBV29-1 to TRBJ1-2; the D gene is possibly TRBD1 (6 bases). The germline CDR1 and CDR2 sequences are SQVTM and ANQGSEA. V lost 6 bases to trimming and J lost 8 bases, with 16 bases between them. This CDR3 has 12 amino acids. CDR3 DNA: TGCAGCGTGGGGATTGGGGGCGAGGGCTACACCTTC. It yields the protein CSVGIGGEGYTF.

The rearrangement links TRBV28 to TRBJ2-1; unclear D gene. Germline CDR1 MDHEN, CDR2 SYDVKM. The CDR3 has 13 residues. The V and J ends lost 4 bases and 8 bases respectively, with 12 bases between them. In nucleotides, the CDR3 is TGTGCCAGCAGTTCAGGCCTGTACGATGAGCAGTTCTTC. It yields the protein CASSSGLYDEQFF.

The chain has TRBV14 and TRBJ2-7; the D gene is possibly TRBD2 (6 bases). Germline lookup yields CDR1 SGHDN and CDR2 FVKESK. Deletions cut 2 bases from V and 3 bases from J, with 14 bases between. The CDR3 length is 15 residues. The CDR3 loop reads CASSQLTGTVYEQYF. The CDR3 nucleotides are TGTGCCAGCAGCCAACTTACCGGGACTGTCTACGAGCAGTACTTC.

This clone was detected only once. The V call is TRBV2, the J call TRBJ2-3; 15 bases fit TRBD2. V trimming: 9 bases; J trimming: 11 bases; junction bases outside the gene matches: 15. Germline V gene data show CDR1 as SNHLY and CDR2 as FYNNEI. The CDR3 consists of 16 residues. The CDR3 reads CASAGRGLAGGQGQYF. The CDR3 coding sequence is TGTGCCAGTGCCGGGCGTGGACTAGCGGGAGGGCAGGGGCAGTATTTT.

This chain connects TRBV28 to TRBJ2-3, with 9 bases aligning to TRBD2. Trimming removed 5 bases from V and 2 bases from J; junction bases left unmatched: 11. This CDR3 has 17 residues. Germline CDR1 is MDHEN and CDR2 is SYDVKM. As DNA, the CDR3 is TGTGCCAGCAGTCGAAACCCCCAGCGGGGGGACACAGATACGCAGTATTTT. It specifies CASSRNPQRGDTDTQYF.

This chain joins TRBV10-3 and TRBJ2-3; maybe TRBD2 (6 bases). This CDR3 comprises 15 residues. Germline V gene sequence: CDR1 ENHRY, CDR2 SYGVKD. Trimming took off 3 bases at V and 4 bases at J, with 14 bases between the two ends. The CDR3 loop is CAISERGVVPDTQYF. In DNA form, the CDR3 reads TGTGCCATCAGTGAACGCGGGGTCGTACCAGATACGCAGTATTTT.